The 19 T cell receptor beta chains below come from one sample, sequenced in a study of monozygotic twins with inflammatory bowel disease. TCRdb reprocessed the 5' RACE reads, keeping one entry per CDR3 protein, no DNA. This sample's table reports around 410,000 distinct CDR3 sequences. Material for sequencing was blood. The receptors stem from a human donor with ulcerative colitis or Crohn's disease, or a healthy co-twin of an affected twin (not recorded which).

This chain uses TRBV18 with TRBJ2-2; the TRBD2 assignment by TCRdb is unverifiable without DNA. This CDR3 has 15 amino acids. Germline V CDR1 and CDR2: KGHSH, LQKENI. CDR3 sequence reads: CASSPNGRRTGELFF.

V usage is TRBV29-1 and J usage is TRBJ2-3; TCRdb's D call of TRBD2 is untestable without DNA. CDR1 is SQVTM and CDR2 is ANQGSEA in the germline V gene. The CDR3 has 14 residues. The CDR3 protein is CSVDSSGRTDTQYF.

The chain couples TRBV20-1 to TRBJ2-3; TCRdb returns TRBD1, unconfirmable since there is no DNA. Germline V lookup: CDR1 DFQATT, CDR2 SNEGSKA (reference sequence). The CDR3 has 16 amino acids. The CDR3 loop is CSAQKSTGGFTDTQYF.

This chain links TRBV20-1 with TRBJ2-5. CDR1 is DFQATT and CDR2 is SNEGSKA in the germline V gene (reference sequence). The CDR3 loop spans 12 amino acids. CDR3 protein: CSATLVGETQYF.

The chain combines TRBV7-8 with TRBJ2-2; TCRdb outputs TRBD1, but without DNA this stays unchecked. The CDR3 totals 18 residues. In germline, CDR1 is SGHVS, CDR2 FQNEAQ. This CDR3 is CASSTFWPGQGAKGELFF.

The CDR3 loop reads CASSHRDSLNARGEKLFF. The chain combines TRBV7-9 with TRBJ1-4; absent DNA, TCRdb's TRBD1 call cannot be checked. The CDR3 covers 18 residues. CDR1 and CDR2 (germline): SEHNR, FQNEAQ (reference sequence).

V is TRBV5-5 and J is TRBJ2-2; TCRdb's D call of TRBD2 is untestable without DNA. The length of the CDR3 is 14 residues. Germline-derived CDR1 and CDR2 are SGHKS and YYEKEE (reference sequence). This CDR3 is CASRADSGRGELFF.

This chain uses TRBV27 with TRBJ2-1; TCRdb's D call of TRBD2 is untestable without DNA. The CDR3 length is 13 residues. In germline, CDR1 is MNHEY, CDR2 SMNVEV (reference sequence). Here the CDR3 reads CASNLAGGPGQFF.

The chain links TRBV20-1 to TRBJ1-5. This CDR3 is built from 13 residues. Germline V gives CDR1 DFQATT, CDR2 SNEGSKA (reference sequence). CDR3 amino acids: CSVTMGGNQPQHF.

This chain joins TRBV19 and TRBJ2-1; as DNA is missing, the TRBD2 call by TCRdb cannot be tested. In germline, CDR1 is LNHDA, CDR2 SQIVND (reference sequence). This CDR3 is 13 amino acids long. CDR3 sequence: CASSTLQLDGEFF.

The CDR3 region is CASSFTLQETQYF. This chain links TRBV5-1 with TRBJ2-5. This CDR3 comprises 13 residues. Germline values: CDR1 SGHRS, CDR2 YFSETQ.

The chain links TRBV7-2 to TRBJ1-2. Germline lookup yields CDR1 SGHTA and CDR2 FQGNSA. There are 15 residues in the CDR3. Here the CDR3 reads CASSSFGRPNYGYTF.

The CDR3: CASSPGGVFKTQYF. The J gene is TRBJ2-5, the V gene TRBV5-6; the TCRdb call, TRBD1, lacks DNA for checking. This CDR3 contains 14 residues. CDR1 and CDR2 (germline): SGHDT, YYEEEE. Together with reference TRBV5-6 and TRBJ2-5, the CDR3 gives the full variable domain: DAGVTQSPTHLIKTRGQQVTLRCSPKSGHDTVSWYQQALGQGPQFIFQYYEEEERQRGNFPDRFSGHQFPNYSSELNVNALLLGDSALYLCASSPGGVFKTQYFGPGTRLLVL.

This chain connects TRBV5-1 to TRBJ2-7. The CDR3 spans 16 residues. Per germline, CDR1 SGHRS and CDR2 YFSETQ. This CDR3 is CASSLEPESSSYEQYF.

The CDR3: CASAGLAGSSYNEQFF. The chain recombines TRBV7-9 with TRBJ2-1; TCRdb's assignment of TRBD2 cannot be checked, as there is no DNA. Germline-derived CDR1 and CDR2 are SEHNR and FQNEAQ (reference sequence). The CDR3 is made up of 16 amino acids.

The V gene is TRBV11-2, the J gene TRBJ2-1; the TRBD1 assignment by TCRdb is unverifiable without DNA. The length of the CDR3 is 17 residues. Germline lookup yields CDR1 SGHAT and CDR2 FQNNGV. CDR3 loop: CASSLDSGGNHYNEQFF.

The chain employs TRBV28 and TRBJ2-4; TCRdb proposes TRBD1, but this gene call is untestable without DNA. Germline V gene sequence: CDR1 MDHEN, CDR2 SYDVKM. The CDR3 is 16 residues long. CDR3 residues: CASSTAITGGRNIQYF.

The rearrangement links TRBV27 to TRBJ1-1; TCRdb returns TRBD1, unconfirmable since there is no DNA. Per germline, CDR1 MNHEY and CDR2 SMNVEV (reference sequence). CDR3 length: 18 amino acids. The CDR3 loop is CASSLWPPGQGTDTEAFF.

The rearrangement uses TRBV7-9 and TRBJ1-2. CDR3 length equals 13 residues. In germline, CDR1 is SEHNR, CDR2 FQNEAQ (reference sequence). The CDR3 reads CVSSLQGPRGYTF.